This T cell receptor (beta chain) comes out of a study of OX40 agonist ivuxolimab in advanced cancers. Study details: Ivuxolimab was delivered to patients intravenously every 2 weeks at doses spanning 0.01 to 10 mg/kg.

About this clone: Antigen specificity is unknown.

This CDR3 is built from 15 residues. CDR1 and CDR2 from the germline V gene are LGHNA and YSLEER. The V end was cut by 0 bases, the J end by 2 bases, with 9 bases between. Study-wide results and caveats: The authors did not determine the antigen specificity of the expanded peripheral T cells.

Sequencing was performed with immunoSEQ multiplex PCR; in TCRdb, only in-frame clones are kept and a portion is missing. Of about 46,000 clones detected, 89% appear once; the ten largest clones hold approximately 12%. This receptor was identified in an adult with an advanced solid tumor such as melanoma, head and neck, liver or kidney cancer. The source was CD4+ or CD8+ T cells sorted from blood, collected in a trial of the OX40 agonist ivuxolimab. The chain combines TRBV4-3 with TRBJ2-3, with D uncertain. The CDR3 DNA reads as TGCGCCAGCAGCCAAGAACCCGGAGACACAGATACGCAGTATTTT. It translates to CASSQEPGDTDTQYF.